These T cell receptor beta chains were read from a single sample in a study of control samples from healthy donors and cancer patients. Assay used: immunoSEQ multiplex PCR; TCRdb lists only in-frame clones, some missing. The sample holds 130,000 or so clones, roughly 94% seen once. Material for sequencing was PBMCs. The receptors shown here come from a man in his fifties or sixties with colorectal cancer. Each CDR3 is given with its conserved first and last residue. D genes are given only for firm matches. The size field is filled for only some rows; it gives once, few, many or a size class.

J: TRBJ2-1; V: TRBV2; size: .; D: .; CDR3: CASGGRGNEQFF; DNA: TGTGCCAGCGGAGGGCGAGGCAATGAGCAGTTCTTC
J: TRBJ1-4; V: TRBV5-1; size: .; D: TRBD1; CDR3: CASSLVQGAFEKLFF; DNA: TGCGCCAGCAGCTTGGTTCAGGGGGCGTTTGAAAAACTGTTTTTT
J: TRBJ1-4; V: TRBV30; size: .; D: TRBD1; CDR3: CAWSVRTGANEKLFF; DNA: TGTGCCTGGAGTGTTAGGACAGGGGCTAATGAAAAACTGTTTTTT
J: TRBJ2-2; V: TRBV19; size: .; D: .; CDR3: CASSTQGGAGELFF; DNA: TGTGCCAGTAGTACACAGGGGGGGGCCGGGGAGCTGTTTTTT
J: TRBJ2-3; V: TRBV21-1; size: .; D: .; CDR3: CASSLGGTDTQYF; DNA: TGTGCCAGCTCCCTAGGGGGAACAGATACGCAGTATTTT
J: TRBJ2-7; V: TRBV19; size: .; D: .; CDR3: CASSVMAGYEQYF; DNA: TGTGCCAGTAGTGTCATGGCGGGGTACGAGCAGTACTTC
J: TRBJ1-5; V: TRBV10-2; size: once; D: .; CDR3: CASSETDSNQPQHF; DNA: TGCGCCAGCAGTGAGACGGATAGCAATCAGCCCCAGCATTTT
J: TRBJ1-2; V: TRBV19; size: once; D: .; CDR3: CASSYRGQSDGYTF; DNA: TGTGCCAGTAGCTACCGGGGACAATCGGATGGCTACACCTTC
J: TRBJ2-3; V: TRBV7-8; size: .; D: .; CDR3: CASSLVVGPDTQYF; DNA: TGTGCCAGCAGCTTAGTAGTGGGGCCAGATACGCAGTATTTT
J: TRBJ1-3; V: TRBV14; size: .; D: TRBD1; CDR3: CASSQTPTGFRNTIYF; DNA: TGTGCCAGCAGCCAAACCCCGACAGGGTTTCGAAACACCATATATTTT
J: TRBJ2-1; V: TRBV6-2/TRBV6-3; size: .; D: TRBD1; CDR3: CASSAGQGKVNEQFF; DNA: TGTGCCAGCAGTGCGGGACAGGGTAAGGTCAATGAGCAGTTCTTC
J: TRBJ2-1; V: TRBV6-6; size: once; D: .; CDR3: CASSYGTANNEQFF; DNA: TGTGCCAGCAGTTACGGTACGGCTAACAATGAGCAGTTCTTC
J: TRBJ2-5; V: TRBV7-9; size: once; D: .; CDR3: CASSLAVGLQETQYF; DNA: TGTGCCAGCAGCTTAGCGGTCGGACTTCAAGAGACCCAGTACTTC
J: TRBJ1-5; V: TRBV6-5; size: .; D: TRBD1; CDR3: CASVTGGNQPQHF; DNA: TGTGCCAGCGTGACAGGGGGGAATCAGCCCCAGCATTTT
J: TRBJ2-2; V: TRBV5-4; size: once; D: .; CDR3: CASSPPRGGWGTGELFF; DNA: TGTGCCAGCAGCCCTCCCCGCGGGGGCTGGGGCACCGGGGAGCTGTTTTTT
J: TRBJ1-4; V: TRBV18; size: .; D: .; CDR3: CASSQGNEKLFF; DNA: TGTGCCAGCTCGCAGGGAAATGAAAAACTGTTTTTT
J: TRBJ2-7; V: TRBV28; size: .; D: .; CDR3: CASSTTGLRRYEQYF; DNA: TGTGCCAGCAGCACCACAGGGTTAAGGAGGTACGAGCAGTACTTC
J: TRBJ2-7; V: TRBV6-5; size: .; D: .; CDR3: CASTQDRIRSYEQYF; DNA: TGTGCCAGCACCCAAGACAGGATCCGCTCCTACGAGCAGTACTTC
J: TRBJ1-2; V: TRBV3-1/TRBV3-2; size: .; D: .; CDR3: CASSQGSGSAGYTF; DNA: TGTGCCAGCAGCCAAGGATCAGGGAGTGCTGGCTACACCTTC
J: TRBJ1-2; V: TRBV7-9; size: .; D: .; CDR3: CASSGTQGILNYGYTF; DNA: TGTGCCAGCAGCGGTACACAGGGAATACTTAACTATGGCTACACCTTC
J: TRBJ1-2; V: TRBV10-3; size: .; D: .; CDR3: CAISESGLGVAGYTF; DNA: TGTGCCATCAGTGAGTCAGGTCTGGGAGTCGCTGGCTACACCTTC
J: TRBJ1-1; V: TRBV6-2/TRBV6-3; size: .; D: .; CDR3: CASSYTPAGNMNTEAFF; DNA: TGTGCCAGCAGTTACACGCCCGCAGGGAACATGAACACTGAAGCTTTCTTT
J: TRBJ2-5; V: TRBV9; size: .; D: TRBD2; CDR3: CASSPQRGGLGETQYF; DNA: TGTGCCAGCAGCCCCCAGCGGGGGGGCCTAGGGGAGACCCAGTACTTC